The 4 T cell receptor beta chains presented below share a single source sample, sequenced in a study of T cells in Graves' hyperthyroidism and ophthalmopathy. TCR beta CDR3 region amplification was performed from RNA transcripts. HTBI primers were the set used in a first-round RT-PCR of the TCR CDR3. TCRdb re-called the multiplex PCR reads through MiXCR, storing one row per CDR3 protein. The table includes 500,000 to 800,000 distinct CDR3 sequences, over 40% detected once. The sample consisted of peripheral blood or thyroid tissue (not recorded which). All receptors come from an adult man with Graves' disease, either hyperthyroidism or ophthalmopathy (not recorded which).

The chain recombines TRBV9 with TRBJ2-5; no clear D. V lost 4 bases and J 1 base, leaving 17 bases between the germline ends. Germline V lookup: CDR1 SGDLS, CDR2 YYNGEE. This CDR3 has 16 residues. The DNA for the CDR3 is TGTGCCAGCAGCCAATTCTCGCCAGCGACCCAAGAGACCCAGTACTTC. It specifies CASSQFSPATQETQYF.

This clonotype was seen ten or more times. V gene TRBV29-1 combines with J gene TRBJ2-7; a possible D gene is TRBD2 (5 bases). CDR3 length: 11 residues. The germline gives CDR1 SQVTM, CDR2 ANQGSEA. The germline V and J ends were trimmed by 7 bases and 2 bases, with 9 bases remaining between them. CDR3 in amino acids: CSGGEPYEQYF. The CDR3, as DNA: TGCAGCGGTGGGGAGCCCTACGAGCAGTACTTC.

This chain joins TRBV24-1 and TRBJ2-2; D is undetermined. The CDR3 length is 12 residues. The germline V and J ends were trimmed by 4 bases and 9 bases, with 8 bases remaining between them. CDR1 and CDR2 (germline): KGHDR, SFDVKD. The CDR3 region has the DNA TGTGCCACCAGTGACGGTACGTGGGAGCTGTTTTTT. It specifies CATSDGTWELFF.

The chain is built from TRBV14 and TRBJ1-1; the D is unclear. This CDR3 contains 12 residues. Trimming cost V 5 bases and J 5 bases, with 9 bases left between them. Per germline, CDR1 SGHDN and CDR2 FVKESK. CDR3 amino acids: CASSSRRTEAFF. As DNA, the CDR3 is TGTGCCAGCAGCTCCCGGAGGACTGAAGCTTTCTTT.